This is a list of T cell receptor beta chains from one sample in a study of shared T cell receptors in the human thymus. Profiling relied on immunoSEQ multiplex PCR, and the TCRdb table lists in-frame clones only, not all of them. The table has some 640,000 clones, approximately 87% seen once; the top ten hold 0.0094%. The same sample was also used in a study of human thymus T cells.

Source material: thymocytes. These receptors were collected from a boy less than two years old with a congenital heart defect. Each CDR3 is given with its conserved first and last residue. The order of the fields is CDR3 DNA, CDR3 protein, D gene, V gene, clone size, J gene. A D gene is named only where the DNA matches it firmly. Clone size is not always given. Where it is, it says once, few, many or a class for expanded clones.

DNA: TGCGCCAGCAGCCAAGATCGGCGGGACAGGGATTACTATGGCTACACCTTC; CDR3: CASSQDRRDRDYYGYTF; D: TRBD1; V: TRBV4-3; size: NA; J: TRBJ1-2
DNA: TGTGCCTGGAAGGCTGGGGAGATTGAAGCTTTCTTT; CDR3: CAWKAGEIEAFF; D: NA; V: TRBV30; size: NA; J: TRBJ1-1
DNA: TGTGCCAGCAGCTTGGGCCAGAAAGAGACCCAGTACTTC; CDR3: CASSLGQKETQYF; D: NA; V: TRBV7-2; size: NA; J: TRBJ2-5
DNA: TGCGCCAGCAGGCGGGGGGGCGGGCGAGGTCAAGAGACCCAGTACTTC; CDR3: CASRRGGGRGQETQYF; D: TRBD2; V: TRBV5-1; size: NA; J: TRBJ2-5
DNA: TGTGACAGCAGCGCAGCGTCACCAGACGCAACTAATGAAAAACTGTTTTTT; CDR3: CDSSAASPDATNEKLFF; D: NA; V: TRBV4-2; size: NA; J: TRBJ1-4
DNA: TGCGCCAGCAGTGACAGGGGAACGGGTGAAAAACTGTTTTTT; CDR3: CASSDRGTGEKLFF; D: TRBD1; V: TRBV4-3; size: NA; J: TRBJ1-4
DNA: TGTGCCAGCTCCCCCCTAAAGGGGCTTCCCTCTAACTATGGCTACACCTTC; CDR3: CASSPLKGLPSNYGYTF; D: NA; V: TRBV18; size: NA; J: TRBJ1-2
DNA: TGTGCCAGCAGGCCAGGGTCTAGCGGGAGGAATTACGAGCAGTACTTC; CDR3: CASRPGSSGRNYEQYF; D: TRBD2; V: TRBV7-2; size: once; J: TRBJ2-7
DNA: TGCGCCAGCAGCTCATACGACAGGGAGAGAAACTATGGCTACACCTTC; CDR3: CASSSYDRERNYGYTF; D: TRBD1; V: TRBV4-3; size: NA; J: TRBJ1-2
DNA: TGTGCCAGCAGGTACACAGGGGGCTCGGCACCCCTCCACTTT; CDR3: CASRYTGGSAPLHF; D: TRBD1; V: TRBV6-5; size: NA; J: TRBJ1-6
DNA: TGTGCCAGCAGCGTCGTCGGGCGGGAGGGATTTATCACAGATACGCAGTATTTT; CDR3: CASSVVGREGFITDTQYF; D: TRBD2; V: TRBV5-6; size: NA; J: TRBJ2-3
DNA: TGTGCCAGCAGCTTAGGACGCCCGGGGGGTCCCCACGAGCAGTACTTC; CDR3: CASSLGRPGGPHEQYF; D: TRBD2; V: TRBV7-2; size: NA; J: TRBJ2-7
DNA: TGTGCCAGCCGCCCTCTGCGGGGGGCGCAAGATACGCAGTATTTT; CDR3: CASRPLRGAQDTQYF; D: TRBD2; V: TRBV28; size: NA; J: TRBJ2-3
DNA: TGTGCCTGGAGTGGAGGGACTAGCGGGAGCCACGAGCAGTACTTC; CDR3: CAWSGGTSGSHEQYF; D: TRBD2; V: TRBV30; size: once; J: TRBJ2-7
DNA: TGTGCTAGTGGGCCAACCGGGACAGGGTACAATGAGCAGTTCTTC; CDR3: CASGPTGTGYNEQFF; D: TRBD1; V: TRBV12-5; size: NA; J: TRBJ2-1
DNA: TGTGCCAGTAGTAGGGGGGAAGCGGGAGGCCCCTGGAATGAGCAGTTCTTC; CDR3: CASSRGEAGGPWNEQFF; D: TRBD2; V: TRBV19; size: NA; J: TRBJ2-1
DNA: TGTGCCAGCAGCTTGGAGCTAGCGGGGGTTACAGATACGCAGTATTTT; CDR3: CASSLELAGVTDTQYF; D: TRBD2; V: TRBV5-4; size: NA; J: TRBJ2-3
DNA: TGTGCCAGCAGTTTTTGGAGTCAGCAGCAGGGAATTGATCAGCCCCAGCATTTT; CDR3: CASSFWSQQQGIDQPQHF; D: NA; V: TRBV28; size: NA; J: TRBJ1-5
DNA: TGTGCCAGCAGCTTTTCGTTGTGGCCGGGGATGGGGAATACGCAGTATTTT; CDR3: CASSFSLWPGMGNTQYF; D: NA; V: TRBV7-2; size: NA; J: TRBJ2-3
DNA: TGTGCCAGCAGCTTGTTTGCCCAGCGGGACACAGGGGAGCAGTACTTC; CDR3: CASSLFAQRDTGEQYF; D: NA; V: TRBV5-5; size: NA; J: TRBJ2-7
DNA: TGTGCCAGCAATCCGACAGGGACCTACGAGCAGTACTTC; CDR3: CASNPTGTYEQYF; D: TRBD1; V: TRBV6-1; size: once; J: TRBJ2-7
DNA: TGTGCCAGTAACGGACAGGACCTCATAGGGGGGTATAATTCACCCCTCCACTTT; CDR3: CASNGQDLIGGYNSPLHF; D: TRBD1; V: TRBV19; size: NA; J: TRBJ1-6
DNA: TGTGCCAGCAGTGAGGGTCGGGGGTTTAGCGGGAGTGGGGATACGCAGTATTTT; CDR3: CASSEGRGFSGSGDTQYF; D: TRBD2; V: TRBV6-1; size: NA; J: TRBJ2-3
DNA: TGTGCCAGCAGCTTGGATGGGTCTAGCGGGGGGAATGAGCAGTTCTTC; CDR3: CASSLDGSSGGNEQFF; D: TRBD2; V: TRBV5-4; size: NA; J: TRBJ2-1
DNA: TGCGCCAGCAGCCAAGATAGCGATGGGGTCCCTAACCTTGGAGAGAGGCCAGAGACCCAGTACTTC; CDR3: CASSQDSDGVPNLGERPETQYF; D: NA; V: TRBV4-3; size: NA; J: TRBJ2-5
DNA: TGTGCCAGCAGTTCCAGGATTTCGGAGACCCAGTACTTC; CDR3: CASSSRISETQYF; D: NA; V: TRBV6-5; size: NA; J: TRBJ2-5
DNA: TGCAGCGTTGGAAGTTGGACAGAATACGGTTACCACGAGCAGTACTTC; CDR3: CSVGSWTEYGYHEQYF; D: NA; V: TRBV29-1; size: NA; J: TRBJ2-7
DNA: TGTGCCAGCAGTGAAGTCCTACTCAATCAGCCCCAGCATTTT; CDR3: CASSEVLLNQPQHF; D: NA; V: TRBV2; size: NA; J: TRBJ1-5
DNA: TGTGCTGCATTGGAAGTAGCGGGGGAAACCACCGGGGAGCTGTTTTTT; CDR3: CAALEVAGETTGELFF; D: TRBD2; V: TRBV7-2; size: once; J: TRBJ2-2
DNA: TGTGCCAGCAGCCCGAGACCTCCGGGACGGACTAACTACGAGCAGTACTTC; CDR3: CASSPRPPGRTNYEQYF; D: NA; V: TRBV7-2; size: NA; J: TRBJ2-7
DNA: TGTGCCAGCACCGGATCGGGCAGGGACTACGAGCAGTACTTC; CDR3: CASTGSGRDYEQYF; D: NA; V: TRBV5-6; size: NA; J: TRBJ2-7
DNA: TGTGCCCACGCCAGGATCCTGAACTATGGCTACACCTTC; CDR3: CAHARILNYGYTF; D: NA; V: TRBV30; size: NA; J: TRBJ1-2
DNA: TGTGCCAGCACCGGGACAGGGAGTTCACCCCTCCACTTT; CDR3: CASTGTGSSPLHF; D: TRBD1; V: TRBV2; size: NA; J: TRBJ1-6
DNA: TGTGCCACCAGCCCCCGGGGGGACAGGAACTATGGCTACACCTTC; CDR3: CATSPRGDRNYGYTF; D: TRBD1; V: TRBV15; size: NA; J: TRBJ1-2
DNA: TGTGCCAGCAGCTTAGGGACTAGCGGGAGTCTAGATACGCAGTATTTT; CDR3: CASSLGTSGSLDTQYF; D: TRBD2; V: TRBV11-2; size: NA; J: TRBJ2-3
DNA: TGCGCCAGCAGCCAGAGGGTTGCGGACAATGAGCAGTTCTTC; CDR3: CASSQRVADNEQFF; D: NA; V: TRBV4-3; size: NA; J: TRBJ2-1
DNA: TGTGCCTGGAGGAACGGGACTATCAAACTGACGAGCTCCTACAATGAGCAGTTCTTC; CDR3: CAWRNGTIKLTSSYNEQFF; D: TRBD2; V: TRBV30; size: NA; J: TRBJ2-1
DNA: TGCGCCAGCAGCCAGGGGCATTTTGACAGGGGTATTTCCTACGAGCAGTACTTC; CDR3: CASSQGHFDRGISYEQYF; D: TRBD1; V: TRBV4-3; size: NA; J: TRBJ2-7
DNA: TGTGCCAGCAGCTACAGGACAGGATCTAACTATGGCTACACCTTC; CDR3: CASSYRTGSNYGYTF; D: TRBD1; V: TRBV7-2; size: NA; J: TRBJ1-2
DNA: TGTGCCAGCTCACCAGTCGGTAGCACAGATACGCAGTATTTT; CDR3: CASSPVGSTDTQYF; D: NA; V: TRBV18; size: NA; J: TRBJ2-3